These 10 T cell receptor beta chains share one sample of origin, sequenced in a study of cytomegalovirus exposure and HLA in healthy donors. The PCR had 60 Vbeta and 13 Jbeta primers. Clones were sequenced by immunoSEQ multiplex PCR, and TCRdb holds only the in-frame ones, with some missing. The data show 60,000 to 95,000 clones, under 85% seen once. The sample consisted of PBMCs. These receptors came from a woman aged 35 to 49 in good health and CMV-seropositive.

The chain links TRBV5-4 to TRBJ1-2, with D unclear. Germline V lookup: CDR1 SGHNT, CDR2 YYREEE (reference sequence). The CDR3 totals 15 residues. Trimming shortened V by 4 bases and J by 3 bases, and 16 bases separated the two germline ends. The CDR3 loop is CASSLGGRPYYGYTF. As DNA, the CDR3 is TGTGCCAGCAGCCTAGGAGGCAGACCCTACTATGGCTACACCTTC.

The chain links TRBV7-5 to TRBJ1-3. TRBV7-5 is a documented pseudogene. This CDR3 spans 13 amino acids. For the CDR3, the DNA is TGTGTCAGAAGCAGGGTAGCGGGAAACACCATATATTTT. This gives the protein CVRSRVAGNTIYF.

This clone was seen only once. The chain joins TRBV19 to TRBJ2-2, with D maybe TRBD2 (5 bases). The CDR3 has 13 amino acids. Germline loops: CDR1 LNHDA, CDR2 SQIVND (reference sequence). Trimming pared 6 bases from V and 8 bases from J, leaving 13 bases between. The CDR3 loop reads CASSPDYGGELFF. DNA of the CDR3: TGTGCCAGTAGCCCTGACTACGGGGGGGAGCTGTTTTTT.

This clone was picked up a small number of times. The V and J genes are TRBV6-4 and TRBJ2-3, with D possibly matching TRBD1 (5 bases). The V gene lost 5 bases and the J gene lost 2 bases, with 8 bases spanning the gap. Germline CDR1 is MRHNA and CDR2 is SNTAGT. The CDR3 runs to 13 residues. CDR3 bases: TGTGCCAGCAGTACTGGGGCCACAGATACGCAGTATTTT. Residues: CASSTGATDTQYF.

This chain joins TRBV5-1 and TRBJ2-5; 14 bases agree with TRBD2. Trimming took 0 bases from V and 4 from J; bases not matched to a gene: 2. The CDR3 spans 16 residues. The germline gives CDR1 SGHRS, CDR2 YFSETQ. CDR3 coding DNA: TGCGCCAGCAGCTTGGGCGGGACTAGCGGGGGAGAGACCCAGTACTTC. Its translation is CASSLGGTSGGETQYF.

CDR3: CAIREAGNYGYTF. Written as DNA, the CDR3 is TGTGCCATCAGGGAGGCAGGAAACTATGGCTACACCTTC. The chain uses TRBV10-3 and TRBJ1-2; D not certain. The germline V and J ends were trimmed by 6 bases and 2 bases, with 10 bases remaining between them. The CDR3 loop spans 13 amino acids. Germline V gene sequence: CDR1 ENHRY, CDR2 SYGVKD.

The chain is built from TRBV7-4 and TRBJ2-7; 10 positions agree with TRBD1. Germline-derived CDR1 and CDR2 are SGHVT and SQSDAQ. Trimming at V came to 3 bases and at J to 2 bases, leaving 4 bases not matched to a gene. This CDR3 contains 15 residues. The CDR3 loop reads CASSLTGGGPYEQYF. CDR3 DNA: TGTGCCAGCAGCTTGACAGGGGGCGGCCCCTACGAGCAGTACTTC.

The chain's CDR3 is CASSPISGGEQETQYF. For the CDR3, the DNA is TGTGCCAGCAGCCCCATATCCGGGGGGGAACAAGAGACCCAGTACTTC. The V gene is TRBV4-2, the J gene TRBJ2-5, with TRBD2 identical over 8 bases. With 4 bases clipped from V and 2 bases from J, the junction kept 9 bases outside the gene matches. Germline assignment: CDR1 LGHNA and CDR2 YNFKEQ. The CDR3 extends over 16 amino acids.

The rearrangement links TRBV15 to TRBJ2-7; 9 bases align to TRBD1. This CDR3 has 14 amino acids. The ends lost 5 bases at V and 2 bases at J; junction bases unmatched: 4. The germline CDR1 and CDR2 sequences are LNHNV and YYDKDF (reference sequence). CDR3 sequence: CATSGGQGAYEQYF. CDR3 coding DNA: TGTGCCACCAGCGGGGGACAGGGTGCCTACGAGCAGTACTTC. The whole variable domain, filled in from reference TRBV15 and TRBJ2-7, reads DAMVIQNPRYQVTQFGKPVTLSCSQTLNHNVMYWYQQKSSQAPKLLFHYYDKDFNNEADTPDNFQSRRPNTSFCFLDIRSPGLGDTAMYLCATSGGQGAYEQYFGPGTRLTVT.

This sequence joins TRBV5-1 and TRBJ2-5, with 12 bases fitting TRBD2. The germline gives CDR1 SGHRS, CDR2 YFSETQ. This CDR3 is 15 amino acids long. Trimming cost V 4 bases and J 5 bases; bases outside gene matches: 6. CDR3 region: CASSPSGGAWETQYF. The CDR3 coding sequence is TGCGCCAGCAGCCCTAGCGGGGGGGCCTGGGAGACCCAGTACTTC. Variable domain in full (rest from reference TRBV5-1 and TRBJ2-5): KAGVTQTPRYLIKTRGQQVTLSCSPISGHRSVSWYQQTPGQGLQFLFEYFSETQRNKGNFPGRFSGRQFSNSRSEMNVSTLELGDSALYLCASSPSGGAWETQYFGPGTRLLVL.